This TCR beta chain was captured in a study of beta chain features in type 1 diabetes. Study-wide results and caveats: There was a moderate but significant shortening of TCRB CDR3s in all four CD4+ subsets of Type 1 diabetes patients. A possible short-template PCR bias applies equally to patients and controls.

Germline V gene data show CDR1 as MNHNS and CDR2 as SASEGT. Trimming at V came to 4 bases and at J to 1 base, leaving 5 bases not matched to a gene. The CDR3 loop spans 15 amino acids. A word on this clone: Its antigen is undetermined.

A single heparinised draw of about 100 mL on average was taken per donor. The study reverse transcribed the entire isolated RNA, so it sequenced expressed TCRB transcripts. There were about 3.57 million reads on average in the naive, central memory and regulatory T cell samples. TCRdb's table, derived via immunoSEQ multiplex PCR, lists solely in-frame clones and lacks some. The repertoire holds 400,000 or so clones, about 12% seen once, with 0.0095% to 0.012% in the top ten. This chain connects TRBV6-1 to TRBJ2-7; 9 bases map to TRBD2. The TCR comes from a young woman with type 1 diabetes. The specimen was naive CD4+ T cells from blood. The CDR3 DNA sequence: TGTGCCAGCAGTGGACTAGCGGCCGGGTCCTACGAGCAGTACTTC. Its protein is CASSGLAAGSYEQYF.